This is a list of T cell receptor beta chains from one sample in a study of technical replicates of blood from a handful of donors. The data were produced by immunoSEQ multiplex PCR, yet TCRdb's version contains in-frame clones alone and is incomplete. Here the sample spans 75,000 to 90,000 clones, over 90% being singletons. Specimen: T cells isolated from PBMCs. These receptor sequences come from a human donor in good health. CDR3s include the opening cysteine and the closing phenylalanine or tryptophan. D genes are given only for firm matches. Not all rows give a size; the values are once, few, many and, for expanded clones, a class.

d_call: TRBD1; j_call: TRBJ1-2; clone_size: .; v_call: TRBV5-1; cdr3_nt: TGCGCCAGCAGCCCGGAATGGGACAGGGGTGGCTACACCTTC; cdr3_aa: CASSPEWDRGGYTF
d_call: .; j_call: TRBJ1-1; clone_size: .; v_call: TRBV6-1; cdr3_nt: TGTGCCAGCAGTGAAATGTACAGAGAAGGAGGGACTGAAGCTTTCTTT; cdr3_aa: CASSEMYREGGTEAFF
d_call: .; j_call: TRBJ2-2; clone_size: .; v_call: TRBV2; cdr3_nt: TGTGCCAGCAGTAGACTAGCGAACACCGGGGAGCTGTTTTTT; cdr3_aa: CASSRLANTGELFF
d_call: .; j_call: TRBJ1-2; clone_size: .; v_call: TRBV2; cdr3_nt: TGTGCCAGCGACAAGCGACAGAAGATGAACTATGGCTACACCTTC; cdr3_aa: CASDKRQKMNYGYTF
d_call: .; j_call: TRBJ2-2; clone_size: .; v_call: TRBV6-6; cdr3_nt: TGTGCCAGCAGTTTTAAAGACAGCACCGGGGAGCTGTTTTTT; cdr3_aa: CASSFKDSTGELFF
d_call: .; j_call: TRBJ1-3; clone_size: .; v_call: TRBV4-1; cdr3_nt: TGCGCCAGCAGCCAAGTCCAGGGCGGCGGAAACACCATATATTTT; cdr3_aa: CASSQVQGGGNTIYF
d_call: TRBD2; j_call: TRBJ2-1; clone_size: .; v_call: TRBV7-2; cdr3_nt: TGTGCCAGCAGCTCCGCTAGCGGAGCCTACAATGAGCAGTTCTTC; cdr3_aa: CASSSASGAYNEQFF
d_call: TRBD2; j_call: TRBJ2-1; clone_size: .; v_call: TRBV6-6; cdr3_nt: TGTGCCAGCAGTTACACCCGACTAGCGGGAGACGAGCAGTTCTTC; cdr3_aa: CASSYTRLAGDEQFF
d_call: TRBD1; j_call: TRBJ2-5; clone_size: .; v_call: TRBV5-1; cdr3_nt: TGCGCCAGCAGCTTGTTAGGGACAGGTCAAGAGACCCAGTACTTC; cdr3_aa: CASSLLGTGQETQYF
d_call: .; j_call: TRBJ1-2; clone_size: .; v_call: TRBV29-1; cdr3_nt: TGCAGCGTTGAAGTGGGGGGGCTTGGCTACACCTTC; cdr3_aa: CSVEVGGLGYTF
d_call: .; j_call: TRBJ1-2; clone_size: .; v_call: TRBV6-6; cdr3_nt: TGTGCCAGCAGTTACTCGCGGCAGCAGTATGGCTACACCTTC; cdr3_aa: CASSYSRQQYGYTF
d_call: .; j_call: TRBJ1-2; clone_size: .; v_call: TRBV25-1; cdr3_nt: TGTGCCAGCAGTGAATTGGGTTCGGAGACTAACTATGGCTACACCTTC; cdr3_aa: CASSELGSETNYGYTF
d_call: TRBD2; j_call: TRBJ2-7; clone_size: .; v_call: TRBV7-8; cdr3_nt: TGTGCCAGCAGCCTTAGCGGGAGTTTTAGCTCCTACGAGCAGTACTTC; cdr3_aa: CASSLSGSFSSYEQYF
d_call: TRBD1; j_call: TRBJ2-1; clone_size: .; v_call: TRBV29-1; cdr3_nt: TGCAGCGCCCGAGAAGGGACAGGGGGCTGGAATGAGCAGTTCTTC; cdr3_aa: CSAREGTGGWNEQFF
d_call: .; j_call: TRBJ2-1; clone_size: .; v_call: TRBV4-3; cdr3_nt: TGCGCCAGCAGCCCCTTCTGGGGGGAAGGGGTCAATGAGCAGTTCTTC; cdr3_aa: CASSPFWGEGVNEQFF
d_call: .; j_call: TRBJ1-2; clone_size: .; v_call: TRBV29-1; cdr3_nt: TGCAGCGTTGAAGATCCAGTTCAAAAAGGCTACACCTTC; cdr3_aa: CSVEDPVQKGYTF
d_call: .; j_call: TRBJ2-7; clone_size: .; v_call: TRBV6-1; cdr3_nt: TGTGCCAGCAGTCCGACAGGAAACTCCTACGAGCAGTACTTC; cdr3_aa: CASSPTGNSYEQYF
d_call: .; j_call: TRBJ1-1; clone_size: .; v_call: TRBV11-2; cdr3_nt: TGTGCCAGCAGCTTACAGGGTCCCACTGAAGCTTTCTTT; cdr3_aa: CASSLQGPTEAFF
d_call: TRBD1; j_call: TRBJ1-3; clone_size: .; v_call: TRBV28; cdr3_nt: TGTGCCAGCAGGCACCCCACAGGGGGCTCTGGAAACACCATATATTTT; cdr3_aa: CASRHPTGGSGNTIYF
d_call: TRBD2; j_call: TRBJ2-7; clone_size: .; v_call: TRBV28; cdr3_nt: TGTGCCAGCTGTCAGCGGGAGGGCCCCTACGAGCAGTACTTC; cdr3_aa: CASCQREGPYEQYF
d_call: .; j_call: TRBJ2-1; clone_size: .; v_call: TRBV19; cdr3_nt: TGTGCCAGTAGTATAGTGACTGACAATGAGCAGTTCTTC; cdr3_aa: CASSIVTDNEQFF
d_call: .; j_call: TRBJ1-4; clone_size: .; v_call: TRBV5-1; cdr3_nt: TGCGCCAGCAGCTTGGCGCCCCCGGAGCAGGGTGAAAAACTGTTTTTT; cdr3_aa: CASSLAPPEQGEKLFF
d_call: TRBD2; j_call: TRBJ2-1; clone_size: .; v_call: TRBV11-3; cdr3_nt: TGTGCCAGCAGCCCCCCGACTAGCGGCCATAATGAGCAGTTCTTC; cdr3_aa: CASSPPTSGHNEQFF
d_call: .; j_call: TRBJ2-3; clone_size: .; v_call: TRBV4-3; cdr3_nt: TGCGCCAGCAGCCAGGGGCTTCGCCCAGATACGCAGTATTTT; cdr3_aa: CASSQGLRPDTQYF
d_call: .; j_call: TRBJ2-7; clone_size: .; v_call: TRBV28; cdr3_nt: TGTGCCAGCAGTACCCCCCTCGAGGGTTTCGACGAGCAGTACTTC; cdr3_aa: CASSTPLEGFDEQYF
d_call: TRBD1; j_call: TRBJ1-2; clone_size: .; v_call: TRBV27; cdr3_nt: TGTGCCAGCAGTCACGGGACAGGGAATGGCTACACCTTC; cdr3_aa: CASSHGTGNGYTF
d_call: TRBD2; j_call: TRBJ2-1; clone_size: .; v_call: TRBV11-2; cdr3_nt: TGTGCCAGCAGCCACGTGGAAGCGGGAGTATACAATGAGCAGTTCTTC; cdr3_aa: CASSHVEAGVYNEQFF
d_call: TRBD1; j_call: TRBJ1-2; clone_size: .; v_call: TRBV5-6; cdr3_nt: TGTGCCAGCAGCTTTTGGACAGGGTTAGATGGCTACACCTTC; cdr3_aa: CASSFWTGLDGYTF
d_call: .; j_call: TRBJ2-3; clone_size: .; v_call: TRBV6-1; cdr3_nt: TGTGCCAGCAACCTATTGGGAGAGGACTCAGATACGCAGTATTTT; cdr3_aa: CASNLLGEDSDTQYF
d_call: .; j_call: TRBJ1-5; clone_size: .; v_call: TRBV7-8; cdr3_nt: TGTGCCAGCAGCTTCGCCCTCTATGGAGGCCCAAATAGCAATCAGCCCCAGCATTTT; cdr3_aa: CASSFALYGGPNSNQPQHF
d_call: TRBD2; j_call: TRBJ2-1; clone_size: .; v_call: TRBV7-9; cdr3_nt: TGTGCCAGCAGCTTAACGTCTGGCGGGAGGGCTATAAATGAGCAGTTCTTC; cdr3_aa: CASSLTSGGRAINEQFF
d_call: .; j_call: TRBJ2-3; clone_size: .; v_call: TRBV6-6; cdr3_nt: TGTGCCAGCAGCCGGGACATAAAAAGCACAGATACGCAGTATTTT; cdr3_aa: CASSRDIKSTDTQYF
d_call: TRBD2; j_call: TRBJ2-1; clone_size: .; v_call: TRBV7-2; cdr3_nt: TGTGCCAGCAGCTTAGCCCTAGCGGGATACAATGAGCAGTTCTTC; cdr3_aa: CASSLALAGYNEQFF
d_call: TRBD1; j_call: TRBJ1-1; clone_size: .; v_call: TRBV7-3; cdr3_nt: TGTGCCAGCAGCTTAATCTTATCAGGGGGAAACACTGAAGCTTTCTTT; cdr3_aa: CASSLILSGGNTEAFF
d_call: .; j_call: TRBJ2-3; clone_size: .; v_call: TRBV6-1; cdr3_nt: TGTGCCAGCGGTACTATAGCGGCCACAGATACGCAGTATTTT; cdr3_aa: CASGTIAATDTQYF
d_call: .; j_call: TRBJ2-3; clone_size: once; v_call: TRBV4-1; cdr3_nt: TGCGCCAGCAGCCCCTATCAGCGGAGCACAGATACGCAGTATTTT; cdr3_aa: CASSPYQRSTDTQYF
d_call: .; j_call: TRBJ2-7; clone_size: .; v_call: TRBV6-6; cdr3_nt: TGTGCCAGCAGTTACTCGACGGGGAGCTCCTACGAGCAGTACTTC; cdr3_aa: CASSYSTGSSYEQYF
d_call: TRBD1; j_call: TRBJ1-4; clone_size: once; v_call: TRBV6-4; cdr3_nt: TGTGCCAGCAGTGACTCTAAAGGGGGCGCGGATTTAAGGACCGAAAAACTGTTTTTT; cdr3_aa: CASSDSKGGADLRTEKLFF
d_call: TRBD2; j_call: TRBJ2-5; clone_size: .; v_call: TRBV4-1; cdr3_nt: TGCGCCAGCAGCCACCCGAAGGTAGCGGGAGACATGGAGACCCAGTACTTC; cdr3_aa: CASSHPKVAGDMETQYF
d_call: TRBD2; j_call: TRBJ2-1; clone_size: .; v_call: TRBV13; cdr3_nt: TGTGCCAGCAGCTTAGCTGGACTAGCGGGAGTCGGTGAGCAGTTCTTC; cdr3_aa: CASSLAGLAGVGEQFF
d_call: TRBD1; j_call: TRBJ1-5; clone_size: .; v_call: TRBV30; cdr3_nt: TGTGCCTGGAGTTATCAGGGGGGTCAGCCCCAGCATTTT; cdr3_aa: CAWSYQGGQPQHF
d_call: TRBD2; j_call: TRBJ2-7; clone_size: .; v_call: TRBV14; cdr3_nt: TGTGCCAGCGGGGTAGCGGGAGAGCAGTACTTC; cdr3_aa: CASGVAGEQYF
d_call: TRBD1; j_call: TRBJ1-2; clone_size: .; v_call: TRBV6-5; cdr3_nt: TGTGCCAGCAAGGGGACAGGTTCCTATGGCTACACCTTC; cdr3_aa: CASKGTGSYGYTF
d_call: .; j_call: TRBJ2-6; clone_size: .; v_call: TRBV6-5; cdr3_nt: TGTGCCAGCAGCCTGACAGCCTCTGGGGCCAACGTCCTGACTTTC; cdr3_aa: CASSLTASGANVLTF
d_call: .; j_call: TRBJ2-3; clone_size: once; v_call: TRBV7-2; cdr3_nt: TGTGCCAGCAGCTTGGGTGGGAGCGGCACAGATACGCAGTATTTT; cdr3_aa: CASSLGGSGTDTQYF
d_call: .; j_call: TRBJ1-2; clone_size: .; v_call: TRBV19; cdr3_nt: TGTGCCAGTAGCTCATCCGGGGTAGGGGGCTACACCTTC; cdr3_aa: CASSSSGVGGYTF
d_call: TRBD2; j_call: TRBJ2-3; clone_size: .; v_call: TRBV30; cdr3_nt: TGTGCCTGGAGTGAGACTAGCTGGGGCACAGATACGCAGTATTTT; cdr3_aa: CAWSETSWGTDTQYF
d_call: .; j_call: TRBJ1-1; clone_size: .; v_call: TRBV19; cdr3_nt: TGTGCCAGTACAAGGAGGAGCTCCGGAACCGAAGCTTTCTTT; cdr3_aa: CASTRRSSGTEAFF
d_call: TRBD1; j_call: TRBJ2-7; clone_size: .; v_call: TRBV28; cdr3_nt: TGTGCCAGCAGTTTTCCAGACAGGGGCTACGAGCAGTACTTC; cdr3_aa: CASSFPDRGYEQYF
d_call: .; j_call: TRBJ1-1; clone_size: .; v_call: TRBV7-2; cdr3_nt: TGTGCCAGCAGCTCGAGACAGCCTCTCTGGAACACTGAAGCTTTCTTT; cdr3_aa: CASSSRQPLWNTEAFF
d_call: .; j_call: TRBJ1-1; clone_size: few; v_call: TRBV9; cdr3_nt: TGTGCCAGCAGCGTAGTGGGCACCCCGAACACTGAAGCTTTCTTT; cdr3_aa: CASSVVGTPNTEAFF
d_call: .; j_call: TRBJ1-3; clone_size: .; v_call: TRBV6-6; cdr3_nt: TGTGCCAGCAGTCCCGCGGGCTCTGGAAACACCATATATTTT; cdr3_aa: CASSPAGSGNTIYF
d_call: .; j_call: TRBJ1-1; clone_size: .; v_call: TRBV2; cdr3_nt: TGTGCCAGCGTACCCGGGACATTTGGAAACACTGAAGCTTTCTTT; cdr3_aa: CASVPGTFGNTEAFF
d_call: TRBD2; j_call: TRBJ2-1; clone_size: .; v_call: TRBV19; cdr3_nt: TGTGCCAGTTCCAGCGGGGCCTACAATGAGCAGTTCTTC; cdr3_aa: CASSSGAYNEQFF
d_call: TRBD2; j_call: TRBJ2-7; clone_size: .; v_call: TRBV27; cdr3_nt: TGTGCCAGCAGTTTACGGGGGGTCGAGCAGTACTTC; cdr3_aa: CASSLRGVEQYF
d_call: TRBD1; j_call: TRBJ2-1; clone_size: .; v_call: TRBV2; cdr3_nt: TGTGCCCTACACAGGACAGGGGGCTCGAATGAGCAGTTCTTC; cdr3_aa: CALHRTGGSNEQFF
d_call: .; j_call: TRBJ1-5; clone_size: .; v_call: TRBV19; cdr3_nt: TGTGCCAGTAAGGAGACAGGAGGTTATAGCAATCAGCCCCAGCATTTT; cdr3_aa: CASKETGGYSNQPQHF
d_call: TRBD1; j_call: TRBJ2-7; clone_size: .; v_call: TRBV7-3; cdr3_nt: TGTGCCAGCAGCTTAACCGGGACAGGCGACTACGAGCAGTACTTC; cdr3_aa: CASSLTGTGDYEQYF
d_call: .; j_call: TRBJ1-1; clone_size: .; v_call: TRBV10-1; cdr3_nt: TGCGCCAGCAGTGATCAGGGTCCAGGGTTTCTTGCTTTCTTT; cdr3_aa: CASSDQGPGFLAFF